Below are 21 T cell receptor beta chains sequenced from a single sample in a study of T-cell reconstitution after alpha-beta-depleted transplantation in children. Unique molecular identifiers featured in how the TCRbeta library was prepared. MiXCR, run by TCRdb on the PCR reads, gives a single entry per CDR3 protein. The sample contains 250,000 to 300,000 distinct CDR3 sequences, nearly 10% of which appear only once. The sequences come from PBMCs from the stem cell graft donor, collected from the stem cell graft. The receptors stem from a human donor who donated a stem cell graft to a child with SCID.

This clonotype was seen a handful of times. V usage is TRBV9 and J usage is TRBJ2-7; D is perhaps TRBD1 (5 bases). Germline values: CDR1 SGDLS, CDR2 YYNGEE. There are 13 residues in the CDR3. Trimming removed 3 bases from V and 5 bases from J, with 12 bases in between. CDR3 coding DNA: TGTGCCAGCAGCGGGACAAGGGCCGACGAGCAGTACTTC. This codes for CASSGTRADEQYF.

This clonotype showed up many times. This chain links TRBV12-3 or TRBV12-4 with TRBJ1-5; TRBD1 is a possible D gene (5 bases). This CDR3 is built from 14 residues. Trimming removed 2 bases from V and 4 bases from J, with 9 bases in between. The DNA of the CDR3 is TGTGCCAGCAGTTTATCCGGGGGGAATCAGCCCCAGCATTTT. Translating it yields CASSLSGGNQPQHF.

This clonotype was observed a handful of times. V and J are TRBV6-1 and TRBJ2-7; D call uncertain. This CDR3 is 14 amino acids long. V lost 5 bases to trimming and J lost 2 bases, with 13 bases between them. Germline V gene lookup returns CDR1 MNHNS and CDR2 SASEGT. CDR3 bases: TGTGCCAGCAGTAAAAGGACCGGAGCCTACGAGCAGTACTTC. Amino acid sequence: CASSKRTGAYEQYF.

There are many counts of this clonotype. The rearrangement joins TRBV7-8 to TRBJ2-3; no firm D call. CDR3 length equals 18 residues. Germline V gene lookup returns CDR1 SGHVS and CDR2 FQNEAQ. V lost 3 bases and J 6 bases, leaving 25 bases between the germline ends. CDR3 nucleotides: TGTGCCAGCAGCTTGACCCTCCGTCCCAATTCGTCGAGCGATACGCAGTATTTT. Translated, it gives CASSLTLRPNSSSDTQYF.

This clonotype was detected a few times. CDR3 DNA sequence: TGTGCCAGCAACCCCACAGGGTACACTGAAGCTTTCTTT. Residues: CASNPTGYTEAFF. J is TRBJ1-1 and V is TRBV12-3 or TRBV12-4, with D possibly matching TRBD1 (6 bases). The CDR3 covers 13 residues. V shed 7 bases and J shed 3 bases, with 12 bases lying between them.

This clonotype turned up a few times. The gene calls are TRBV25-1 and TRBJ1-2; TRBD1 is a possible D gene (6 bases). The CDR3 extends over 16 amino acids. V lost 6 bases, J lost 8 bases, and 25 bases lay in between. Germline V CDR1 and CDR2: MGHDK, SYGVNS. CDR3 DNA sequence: TGTGCCAGCAGCGCTCCACCCGGAGCAGGGGAGTGGGGCTACACCTTC. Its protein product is CASSAPPGAGEWGYTF.

CDR3 loop: CASSQEQGEVPYEQYF. Here the CDR3 DNA reads TGTGCCAGCAGCCAAGAACAGGGGGAGGTTCCTTACGAGCAGTACTTC. The chain has TRBV16 and TRBJ2-7; 8 bases map to TRBD1. J gave up 4 bases and V 2 bases, and 10 bases lay outside the gene matches. Germline CDR1 KGHSY, CDR2 FQNENV. The CDR3 is made up of 16 amino acids.

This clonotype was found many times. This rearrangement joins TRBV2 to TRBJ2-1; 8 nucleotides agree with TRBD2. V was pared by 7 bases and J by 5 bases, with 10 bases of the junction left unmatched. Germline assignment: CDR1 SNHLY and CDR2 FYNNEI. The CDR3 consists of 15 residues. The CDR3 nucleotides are TGTGCCAGCAAGTTTTTTACTAGCGGTAACAATGAGCAGTTCTTC. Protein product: CASKFFTSGNNEQFF.

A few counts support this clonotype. The CDR3 region is CASGPVYGGGRETQYF. The CDR3 nucleotides read TGTGCCAGTGGACCGGTATATGGGGGGGGCAGAGAGACCCAGTACTTC. The rearrangement uses TRBV19 and TRBJ2-5, with D perhaps matching TRBD2 (7 bases). CDR1 and CDR2 (germline): LNHDA, SQIVND (reference sequence). Trimming removed 8 bases at V and 4 bases at J, with 23 bases between. There are 16 residues in the CDR3.

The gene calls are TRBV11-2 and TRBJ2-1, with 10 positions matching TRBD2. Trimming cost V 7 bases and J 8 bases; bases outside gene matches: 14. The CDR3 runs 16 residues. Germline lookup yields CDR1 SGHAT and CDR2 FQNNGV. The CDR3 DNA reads TGTGCCAGCAACCTAATGACCAGCGGGGGGGCCCATGAGCAGTTCTTC. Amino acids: CASNLMTSGGAHEQFF.

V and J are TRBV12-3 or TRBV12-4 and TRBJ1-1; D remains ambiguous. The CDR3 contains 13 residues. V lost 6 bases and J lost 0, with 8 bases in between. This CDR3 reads CASSQYLNTEAFF. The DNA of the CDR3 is TGTGCCAGCAGCCAGTACCTGAACACTGAAGCTTTCTTT.

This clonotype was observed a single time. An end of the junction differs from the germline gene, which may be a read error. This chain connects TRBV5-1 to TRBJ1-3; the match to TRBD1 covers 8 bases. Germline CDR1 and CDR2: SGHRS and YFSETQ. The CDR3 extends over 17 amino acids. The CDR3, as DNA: TGCGCCAGCGGCTTGGATACAGGGGGTATTACTGGAAACACCATATATTTT. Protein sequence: CASGLDTGGITGNTIYF.

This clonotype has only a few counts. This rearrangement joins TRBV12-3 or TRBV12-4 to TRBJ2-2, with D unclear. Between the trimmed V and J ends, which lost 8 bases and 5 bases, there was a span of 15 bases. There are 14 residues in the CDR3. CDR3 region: CASSPSMGTGELFF. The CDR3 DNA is TGTGCCAGCTCGCCCTCAATGGGGACCGGGGAGCTGTTTTTT.

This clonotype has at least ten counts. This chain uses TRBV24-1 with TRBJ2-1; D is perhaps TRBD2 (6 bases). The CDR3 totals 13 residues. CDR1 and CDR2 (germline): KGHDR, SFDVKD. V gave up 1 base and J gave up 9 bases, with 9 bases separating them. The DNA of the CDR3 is TGTGCCACCAGTGATTTCCAGGGAGGTGAGCAGTTCTTC. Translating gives CATSDFQGGEQFF.

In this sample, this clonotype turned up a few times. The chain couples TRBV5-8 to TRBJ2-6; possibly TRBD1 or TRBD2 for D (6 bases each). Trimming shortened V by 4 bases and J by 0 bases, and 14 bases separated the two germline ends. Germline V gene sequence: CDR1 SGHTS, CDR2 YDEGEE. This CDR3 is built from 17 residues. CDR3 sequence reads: CASSRGQGRSGANVLTF. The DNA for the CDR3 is TGTGCCAGCAGCCGGGGGCAGGGACGCTCTGGGGCCAACGTCCTGACTTTC.

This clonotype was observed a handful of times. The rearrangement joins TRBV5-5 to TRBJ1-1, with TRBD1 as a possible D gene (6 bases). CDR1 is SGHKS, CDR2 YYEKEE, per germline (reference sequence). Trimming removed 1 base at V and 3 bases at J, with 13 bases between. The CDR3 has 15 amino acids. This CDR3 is CASSLWRGFDTEAFF. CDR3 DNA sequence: TGTGCCAGCAGCTTGTGGAGGGGGTTCGACACTGAAGCTTTCTTT.

CDR3 bases: TGTGCCAGCAGTTACTCCCTGCTAGCGGGGGGGCGAGATACGCAGTATTTT. Amino acid sequence: CASSYSLLAGGRDTQYF. V gene TRBV6-5 combines with J gene TRBJ2-3; 12 nucleotides line up with TRBD2. Germline-derived CDR1 and CDR2 are MNHEY and SVGAGI. Losses at the gene ends were 0 bases for V and 5 bases for J; bases not matched to a gene: 6. This CDR3 is 17 amino acids long.

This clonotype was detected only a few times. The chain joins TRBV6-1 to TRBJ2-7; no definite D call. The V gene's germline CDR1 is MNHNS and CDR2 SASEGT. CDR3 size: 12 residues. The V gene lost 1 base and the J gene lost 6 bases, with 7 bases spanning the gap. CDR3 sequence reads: CASSEVRLEQYF. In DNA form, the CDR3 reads TGTGCCAGCAGTGAAGTTCGGCTCGAGCAGTACTTC.

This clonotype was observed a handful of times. The CDR3 loop reads CSVAGRKEKLFF. In nucleotides, the CDR3 is TGCAGCGTTGCAGGGCGGAAGGAAAAACTGTTTTTT. This rearrangement joins TRBV29-1 to TRBJ1-4, with D possibly matching TRBD1 (5 bases). V was shortened by 4 bases and J by 8 bases, with 11 bases between the two germline ends. CDR1 and CDR2 from the germline V gene are SQVTM and ANQGSEA. The CDR3 contains 12 residues.

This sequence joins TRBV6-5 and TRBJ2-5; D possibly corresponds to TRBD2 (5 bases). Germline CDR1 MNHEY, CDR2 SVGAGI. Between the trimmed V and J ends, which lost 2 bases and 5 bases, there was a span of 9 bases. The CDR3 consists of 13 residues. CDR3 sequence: CASSYNRGETQYF. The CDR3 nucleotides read TGTGCCAGCAGTTACAACAGAGGGGAGACCCAGTACTTC.

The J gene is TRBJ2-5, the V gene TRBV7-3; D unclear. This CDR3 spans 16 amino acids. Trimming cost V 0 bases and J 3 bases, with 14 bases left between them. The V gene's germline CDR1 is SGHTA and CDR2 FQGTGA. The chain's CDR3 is CASSLTWLSSKETQYF. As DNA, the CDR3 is TGTGCCAGCAGCTTAACCTGGCTCAGCTCGAAAGAGACCCAGTACTTC.